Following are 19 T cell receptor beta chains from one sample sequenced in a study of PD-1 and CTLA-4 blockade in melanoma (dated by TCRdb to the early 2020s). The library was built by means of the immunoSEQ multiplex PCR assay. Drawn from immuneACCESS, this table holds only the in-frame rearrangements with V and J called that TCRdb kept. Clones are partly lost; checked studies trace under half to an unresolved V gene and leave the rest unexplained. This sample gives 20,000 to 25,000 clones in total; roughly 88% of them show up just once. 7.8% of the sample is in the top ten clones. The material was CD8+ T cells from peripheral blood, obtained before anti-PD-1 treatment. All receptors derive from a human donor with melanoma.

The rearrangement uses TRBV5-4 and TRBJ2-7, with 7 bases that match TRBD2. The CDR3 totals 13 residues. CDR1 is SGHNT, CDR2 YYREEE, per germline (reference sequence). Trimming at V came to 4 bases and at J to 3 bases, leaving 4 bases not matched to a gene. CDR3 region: CASSPWTSYEQYF. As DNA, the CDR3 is TGTGCCAGCAGCCCTTGGACTAGCTACGAGCAGTACTTC. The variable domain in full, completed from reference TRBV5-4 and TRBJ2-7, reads ETGVTQSPTHLIKTRGQQVTLRCSSQSGHNTVSWYQQALGQGPQFIFQYYREEENGRGNFPPRFSGLQFPNYSSELNVNALELDDSALYLCASSPWTSYEQYFGPGTRLTVT.

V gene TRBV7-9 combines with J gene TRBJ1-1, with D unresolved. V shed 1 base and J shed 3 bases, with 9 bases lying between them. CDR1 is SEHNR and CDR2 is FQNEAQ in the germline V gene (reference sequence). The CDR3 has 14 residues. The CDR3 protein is CASSLEDWDTEAFF. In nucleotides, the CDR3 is TGTGCCAGCAGCTTAGAGGACTGGGACACTGAAGCTTTCTTT.

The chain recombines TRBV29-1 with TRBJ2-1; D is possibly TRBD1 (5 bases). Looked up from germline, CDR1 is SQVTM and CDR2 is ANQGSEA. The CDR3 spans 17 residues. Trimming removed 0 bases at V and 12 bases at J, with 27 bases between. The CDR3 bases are TGCAGCGTTGAAGATCGGGCCACAGGTCCCAAAACCTTAGGGCAGTTCTTC. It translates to CSVEDRATGPKTLGQFF.

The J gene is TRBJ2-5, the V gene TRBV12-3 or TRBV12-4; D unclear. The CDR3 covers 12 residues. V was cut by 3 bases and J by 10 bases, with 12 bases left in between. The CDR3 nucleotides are TGTGCCAGCAGTTTCCGGGTTAGGGACCAGTACTTC. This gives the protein CASSFRVRDQYF.

The CDR3 reads CASSYGVDTEAFF. DNA of the CDR3: TGTGCCAGCAGTTACGGGGTTGACACTGAAGCTTTCTTT. The rearrangement links TRBV6-5 to TRBJ1-1; D not resolved. CDR1 is MNHEY, CDR2 SVGAGI, per germline. V was pared by 2 bases and J by 3 bases, with 7 bases between. The CDR3 sequence is 13 residues long.

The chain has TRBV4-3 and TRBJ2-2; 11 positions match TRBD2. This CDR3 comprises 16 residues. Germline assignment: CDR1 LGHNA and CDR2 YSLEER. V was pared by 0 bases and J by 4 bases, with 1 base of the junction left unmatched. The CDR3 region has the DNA TGCGCCAGCAGCCAAGATAGCGGGGGGGCCACCGGGGAGCTGTTTTTT. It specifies CASSQDSGGATGELFF.

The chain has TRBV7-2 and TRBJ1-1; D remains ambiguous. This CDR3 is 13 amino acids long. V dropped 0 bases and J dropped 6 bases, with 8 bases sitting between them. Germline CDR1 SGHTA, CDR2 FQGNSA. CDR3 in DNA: TGTGCCAGCAGCTTAGCGACAAAGGCTGAAGCTTTCTTT. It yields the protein CASSLATKAEAFF.

The CDR3, as DNA: TGTGCCATCAGTGGGGGCTATGGCTACACCTTC. This codes for CAISGGYGYTF. The rearrangement uses TRBV10-3 and TRBJ1-2; unclear D gene. Germline V lookup: CDR1 ENHRY, CDR2 SYGVKD. The length of the CDR3 is 11 residues. The germline V and J ends were trimmed by 4 bases and 4 bases, with 4 bases remaining between them.

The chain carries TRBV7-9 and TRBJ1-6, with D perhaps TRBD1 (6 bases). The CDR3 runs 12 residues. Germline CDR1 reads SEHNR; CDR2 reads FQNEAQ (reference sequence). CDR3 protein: CGTAEGGSPLHF. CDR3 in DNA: TGTGGGACGGCGGAGGGGGGTTCACCCCTCCACTTT.

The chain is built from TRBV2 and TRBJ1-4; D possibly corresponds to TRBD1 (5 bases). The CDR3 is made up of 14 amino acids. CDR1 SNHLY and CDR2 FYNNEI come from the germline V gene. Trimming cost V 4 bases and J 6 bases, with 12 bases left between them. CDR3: CASSGEGGDEKLFF. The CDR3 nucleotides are TGTGCCAGCAGTGGTGAAGGAGGGGATGAAAAACTGTTTTTT.

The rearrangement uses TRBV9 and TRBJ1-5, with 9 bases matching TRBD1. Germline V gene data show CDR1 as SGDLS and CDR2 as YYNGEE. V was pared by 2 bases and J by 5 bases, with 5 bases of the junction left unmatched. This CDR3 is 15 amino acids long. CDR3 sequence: CASSVGQGSHQPQHF. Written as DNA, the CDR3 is TGTGCCAGCAGCGTGGGACAGGGCAGCCATCAGCCCCAGCATTTT.

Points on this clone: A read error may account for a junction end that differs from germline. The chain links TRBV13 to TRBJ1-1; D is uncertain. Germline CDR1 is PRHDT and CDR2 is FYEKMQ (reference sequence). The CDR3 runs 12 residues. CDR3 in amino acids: CASSLGDTEAFF. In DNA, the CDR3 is TGTGCCAGCAGCCTAGGCGACACTGAAGCTTTCTTT. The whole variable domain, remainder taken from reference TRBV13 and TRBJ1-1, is AAGVIQSPRHLIKEKRETATLKCYPIPRHDTVYWYQQGPGQDPQFLISFYEKMQSDKGSIPDRFSAQQFSDYHSELNMSSLELGDSALYFCASSLGDTEAFFGQGTRLTVV.

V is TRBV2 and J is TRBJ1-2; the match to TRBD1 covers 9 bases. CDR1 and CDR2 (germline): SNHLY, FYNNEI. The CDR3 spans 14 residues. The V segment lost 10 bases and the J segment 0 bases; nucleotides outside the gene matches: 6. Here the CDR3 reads CAIPGQGPNYGYTF. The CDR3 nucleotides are TGTGCCATCCCCGGACAGGGGCCTAACTATGGCTACACCTTC.

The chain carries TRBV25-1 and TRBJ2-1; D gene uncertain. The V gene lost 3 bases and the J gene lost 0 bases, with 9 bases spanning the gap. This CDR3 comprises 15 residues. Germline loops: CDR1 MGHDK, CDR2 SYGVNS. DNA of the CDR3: TGTGCCAGCAGTGAGATTGGCAGCTCCTACAATGAGCAGTTCTTC. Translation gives CASSEIGSSYNEQFF.

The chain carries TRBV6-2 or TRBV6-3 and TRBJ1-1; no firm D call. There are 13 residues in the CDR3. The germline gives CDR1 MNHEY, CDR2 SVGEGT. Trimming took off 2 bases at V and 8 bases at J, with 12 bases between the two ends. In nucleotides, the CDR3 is TGTGCCAGCAGTTACGAAGGTCTGGGGGAAGCTTTCTTT. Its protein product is CASSYEGLGEAFF.

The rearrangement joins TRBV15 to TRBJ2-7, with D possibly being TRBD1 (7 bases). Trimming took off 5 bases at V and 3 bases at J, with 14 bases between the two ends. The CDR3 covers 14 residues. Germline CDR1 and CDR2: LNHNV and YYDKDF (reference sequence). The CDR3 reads CATSAGQGGYEQYF. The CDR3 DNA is TGTGCCACCAGCGCCGGCCAGGGGGGCTACGAGCAGTACTTC. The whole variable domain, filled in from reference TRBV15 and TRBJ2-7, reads DAMVIQNPRYQVTQFGKPVTLSCSQTLNHNVMYWYQQKSSQAPKLLFHYYDKDFNNEADTPDNFQSRRPNTSFCFLDIRSPGLGDTAMYLCATSAGQGGYEQYFGPGTRLTVT.

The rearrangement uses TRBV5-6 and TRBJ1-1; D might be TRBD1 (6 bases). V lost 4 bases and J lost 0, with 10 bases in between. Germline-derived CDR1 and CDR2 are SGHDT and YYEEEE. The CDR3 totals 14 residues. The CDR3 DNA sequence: TGTGCCAGCAGCCCCGACAGGTTGAACACTGAAGCTTTCTTT. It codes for CASSPDRLNTEAFF.

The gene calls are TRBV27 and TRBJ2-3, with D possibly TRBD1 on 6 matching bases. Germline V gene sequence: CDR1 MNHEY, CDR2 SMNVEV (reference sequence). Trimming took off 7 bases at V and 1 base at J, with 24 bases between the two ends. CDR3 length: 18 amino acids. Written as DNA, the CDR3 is TGTGCCAGCATATGGGTACCGCAGGGGCTTAAGGGCACAGATACGCAGTATTTT. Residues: CASIWVPQGLKGTDTQYF.

The CDR3 nucleotides read TGTGCCAAGATGAGGAGACAGGTCTTTAGCAATCAGCCCCAGCATTTT. This gives the protein CAKMRRQVFSNQPQHF. The J gene is TRBJ1-5, the V gene TRBV12-1; the table gives TRBD1 as D, unverified against the DNA. TRBV12-1 corresponds to a pseudogene. The CDR3 consists of 16 residues.